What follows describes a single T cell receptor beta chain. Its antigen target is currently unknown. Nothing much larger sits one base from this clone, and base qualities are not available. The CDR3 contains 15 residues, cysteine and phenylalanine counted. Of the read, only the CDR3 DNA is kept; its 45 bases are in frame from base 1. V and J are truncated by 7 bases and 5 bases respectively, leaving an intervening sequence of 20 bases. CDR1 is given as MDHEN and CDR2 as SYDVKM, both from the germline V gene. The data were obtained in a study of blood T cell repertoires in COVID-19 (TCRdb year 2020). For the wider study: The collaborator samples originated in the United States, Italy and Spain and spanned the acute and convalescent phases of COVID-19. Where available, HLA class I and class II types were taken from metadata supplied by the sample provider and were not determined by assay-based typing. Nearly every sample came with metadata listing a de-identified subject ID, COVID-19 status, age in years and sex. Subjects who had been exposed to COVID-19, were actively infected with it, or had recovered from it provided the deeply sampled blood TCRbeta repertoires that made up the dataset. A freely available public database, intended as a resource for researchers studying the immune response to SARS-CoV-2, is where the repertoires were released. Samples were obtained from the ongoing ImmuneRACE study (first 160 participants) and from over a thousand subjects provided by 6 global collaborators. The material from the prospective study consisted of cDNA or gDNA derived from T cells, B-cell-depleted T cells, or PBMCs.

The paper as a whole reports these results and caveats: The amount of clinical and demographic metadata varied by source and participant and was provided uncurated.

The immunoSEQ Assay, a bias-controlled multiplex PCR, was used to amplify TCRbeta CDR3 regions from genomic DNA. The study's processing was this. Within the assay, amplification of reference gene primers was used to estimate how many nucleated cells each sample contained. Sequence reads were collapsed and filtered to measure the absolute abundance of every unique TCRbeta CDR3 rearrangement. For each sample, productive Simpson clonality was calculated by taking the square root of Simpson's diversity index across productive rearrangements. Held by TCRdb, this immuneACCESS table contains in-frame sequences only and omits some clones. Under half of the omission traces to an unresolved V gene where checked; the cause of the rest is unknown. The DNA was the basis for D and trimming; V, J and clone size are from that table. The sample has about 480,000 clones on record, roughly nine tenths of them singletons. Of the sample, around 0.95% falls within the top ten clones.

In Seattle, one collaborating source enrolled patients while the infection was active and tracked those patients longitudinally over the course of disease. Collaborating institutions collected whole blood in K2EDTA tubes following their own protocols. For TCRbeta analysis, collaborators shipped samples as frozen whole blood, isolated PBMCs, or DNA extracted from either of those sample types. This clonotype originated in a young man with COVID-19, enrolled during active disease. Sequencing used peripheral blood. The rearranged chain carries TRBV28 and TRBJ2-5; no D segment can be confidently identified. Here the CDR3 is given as CASISRAAPRETQYF. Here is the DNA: TGTGCCAGCATTTCGCGAGCTGCCCCGCGGGAGACCCAGTACTTC. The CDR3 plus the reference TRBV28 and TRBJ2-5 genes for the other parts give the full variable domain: DVKVTQSSRYLVKRTGEKVFLECVQDMDHENMFWYRQDPGLGLRLIYFSYDVKMKEKGDIPEGYSVSREKKERFSLILESASTNQTSMYLCASISRAAPRETQYFGPGTRLLVL.